This paragraph reports one T cell receptor beta chain. The Seattle site enrolled patients during active infection and followed them longitudinally. The data were produced by immunoSEQ multiplex PCR, yet TCRdb's version contains in-frame clones alone and is incomplete. The table includes over 65,000 clones, roughly three quarters detected once. This entry belongs to a study of blood T cell repertoires in COVID-19. Deletions cut 4 bases from V and 1 base from J, with 5 bases between. Germline CDR1 and CDR2: SGHNT and YYREEE (reference sequence). This CDR3 region has 13 residues. The chain combines TRBV5-4 with TRBJ1-4; D unclear. The source is a man in his 60s with COVID-19, enrolled during active disease. Sequencing used peripheral blood. The CDR3 region has the DNA TGTGCCAGCAGCAATCGAACTAATGAAAAACTGTTTTTT. Residues: CASSNRTNEKLFF.